The 5 T cell receptor beta chains below all came from one sample that was sequenced in a study of OX40 agonist ivuxolimab in advanced cancers. Data came from immunoSEQ multiplex PCR; TCRdb stores just in-frame clones and leaves some out. The profile covers around 58,000 clones, with about 89% appearing a single time and about 1.4% taken by the ten largest. Specimen: CD4+ or CD8+ T cells sorted from blood, collected in a trial of the OX40 agonist ivuxolimab. The receptors derive from an adult with an advanced solid tumor such as melanoma, head and neck, liver or kidney cancer.

This chain joins TRBV10-2 and TRBJ2-3; possibly TRBD2 for D (6 bases). The CDR3 covers 15 residues. The V gene lost 5 bases and the J gene lost 5 bases, with 17 bases spanning the gap. Germline CDR1 and CDR2: WSHSY and SAAADI. The CDR3 nucleotides are TGCGCCAGCAGTTTGCTGGATATGGGGGGAGATACGCAGTATTTT. This gives the protein CASSLLDMGGDTQYF.

Comment on this clone: Relative to the germline gene, one junction end is altered; a read error may explain this. J is TRBJ2-3 and V is TRBV5-4; perhaps D is TRBD1 or TRBD2 (6 bases each). CDR1 is SGHNT and CDR2 is YYREEE in the germline V gene (reference sequence). This CDR3 has 13 residues. The CDR3 coding sequence is TGTGCCAGCAGCTTGGTGGGTTATGGGGGGCCGGATTTT. Protein product: CASSLVGYGGPDF.

This chain uses TRBV27 with TRBJ2-7, with D maybe TRBD1 (6 bases). The V gene's germline CDR1 is MNHEY and CDR2 SMNVEV (reference sequence). CDR3 length equals 14 residues. With 8 bases removed from V and 1 base from J, the gap between germline ends came to 15 bases. DNA for the CDR3: TGTGCCAGCCGGGACACTCGCCTTTCCTACGAGCAGTACTTC. Translated, it gives CASRDTRLSYEQYF.

The chain has TRBV7-6 and TRBJ2-7; 7 nucleotides match TRBD2. Germline CDR1 and CDR2: SGHVS and FNYEAQ. The CDR3 is 14 amino acids. The V gene end was trimmed by 5 bases and the J gene end by 1 base; junction bases not matched to a gene: 5. The DNA for the CDR3 is TGTGCCAGCAGCCGATCTAGCGGATCCTACGAGCAGTACTTC. Its protein is CASSRSSGSYEQYF.

This clone was detected once. The rearrangement uses TRBV19 and TRBJ2-3, with a weak D call TRBD2 (5 bases). From germline, CDR1 is LNHDA and CDR2 SQIVND (reference sequence). The CDR3 length is 12 residues. Trimming took 6 bases from V and 6 from J, leaving 10 bases between them. The CDR3 spells CASSQTGDTQYF. CDR3 sequence (DNA): TGTGCCAGTAGCCAAACGGGGGATACGCAGTATTTT.